This T cell receptor beta chain was captured by sequencing in a study of molecular identifiers for immune sequencing clone quantification. Previously described methods and listed TCR primers were employed for the bulk TCR libraries. MiXCR, run by TCRdb on the PCR reads, gives a single entry per CDR3 protein. Of 600,000 to 650,000 distinct CDR3 sequences listed, just under 20% are singletons. Trimming took 3 bases from V and 0 from J, leaving 15 bases between them. There are 17 residues in the CDR3. CDR1 LNHDA and CDR2 SQIVND come from the germline V gene (reference sequence). From roughly 21,000 to 960,000 sorted cells, naive CD8 libraries were generated with 10%, 30% or 50% RNA. As CD8+CD4-CCR7+CD45RA+ cells, naive CD8 T cells were sorted. To note about this clonotype: No antigen is known for it. One base away lies a much larger clone, so this may be a sequencing read error.

Notes on the study in general: Among effectors, clones above 20 RNA copies held over 98% of molecules; among naive cells, under 1%.

The sample taken for sequencing was naive CD8+ T cells from blood, with Jurkat cell RNA spiked in. Subset denoted: FACS-sorted CD8+CD4-CCR7+CD45RA+ naive T cells. The clonotype was recovered from a human donor in good health. Some libraries in this study had Jurkat cell RNA spiked in. The rearrangement joins TRBV19 to TRBJ1-5; possibly TRBD1 for D (6 bases). The CDR3 sequence: CASSIKDSDDSNQPQHF. In DNA form, the CDR3 reads TGTGCCAGTAGTATTAAGGACAGTGATGATAGCAATCAGCCCCAGCATTTT.